The present entry profiles one T cell receptor (beta chain) with its context. What it recognizes is unknown. The CDR3 contains 12 residues. With 6 bases removed from V and 4 bases from J, the gap between germline ends came to 10 bases. CDR1 is SQVTM, CDR2 ANQGSEA, per germline. This entry is derived from a study of T-cell reconstitution after alpha-beta-depleted transplantation in children. TCRbeta library preparation incorporated unique molecular identifiers. TCRdb redid the calling of the PCR reads with MiXCR, one entry per CDR3 protein. Of approximately 82,000 distinct CDR3 sequences in the sample, 15% to 17% are singletons; the top ten hold about 20%. Study-wide points: Several hundred expanded graft clones reportedly were the source of alpha-beta T cells about two months after transplant. A year post-transplant, T-cell counts and diversity derived mostly from newly produced T cells.

The sequences come from PBMCs, mostly from graft donor cells, collected 180 days after TCRalphabeta/CD19-depleted stem cell transplant. This sequence originates from a male patient aged 2-9 years who had a stem cell transplant for acute lymphoblastic leukemia, so the T cells may come from the graft donor. The gene calls are TRBV29-1 and TRBJ1-3, with D maybe TRBD1 (5 bases). The CDR3 coding sequence is TGCAGCGTCATGACAGACGGAAACACCATATATTTT. It yields the protein CSVMTDGNTIYF.